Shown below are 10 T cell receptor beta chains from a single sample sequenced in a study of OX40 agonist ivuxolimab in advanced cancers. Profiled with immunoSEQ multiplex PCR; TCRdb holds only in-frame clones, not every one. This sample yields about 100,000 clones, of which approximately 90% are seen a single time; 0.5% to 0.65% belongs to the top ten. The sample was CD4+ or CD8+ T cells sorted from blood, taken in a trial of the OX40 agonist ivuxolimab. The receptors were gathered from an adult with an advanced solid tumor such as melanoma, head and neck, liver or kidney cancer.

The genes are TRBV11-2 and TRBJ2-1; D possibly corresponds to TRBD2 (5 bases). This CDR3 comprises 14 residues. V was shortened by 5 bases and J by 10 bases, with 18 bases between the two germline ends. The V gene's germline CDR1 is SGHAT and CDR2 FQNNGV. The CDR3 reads CASSPASIRTEQFF. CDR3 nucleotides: TGTGCCAGCAGCCCAGCTAGCATTCGGACGGAGCAGTTCTTC.

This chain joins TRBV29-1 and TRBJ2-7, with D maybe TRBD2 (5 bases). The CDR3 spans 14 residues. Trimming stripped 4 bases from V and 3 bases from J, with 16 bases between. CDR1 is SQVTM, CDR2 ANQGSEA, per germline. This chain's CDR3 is CSVGPRAQIYEQYF. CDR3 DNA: TGCAGCGTTGGTCCGCGGGCGCAGATCTACGAGCAGTACTTC.

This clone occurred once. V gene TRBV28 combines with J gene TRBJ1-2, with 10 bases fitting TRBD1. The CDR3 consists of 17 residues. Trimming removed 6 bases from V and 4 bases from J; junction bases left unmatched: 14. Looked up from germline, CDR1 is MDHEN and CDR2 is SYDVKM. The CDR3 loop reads CASRSSPRTGGTYGYTF. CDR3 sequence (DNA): TGTGCCAGCAGGTCCTCCCCTAGGACAGGGGGGACCTATGGCTACACCTTC.

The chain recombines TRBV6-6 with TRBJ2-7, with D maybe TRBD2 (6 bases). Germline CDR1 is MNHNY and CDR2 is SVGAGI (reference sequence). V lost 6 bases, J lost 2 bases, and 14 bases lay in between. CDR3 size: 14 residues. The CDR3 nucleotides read TGTGCCAGCAGCCTCCGGGACTGGACCTACGAGCAGTACTTC. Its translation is CASSLRDWTYEQYF.

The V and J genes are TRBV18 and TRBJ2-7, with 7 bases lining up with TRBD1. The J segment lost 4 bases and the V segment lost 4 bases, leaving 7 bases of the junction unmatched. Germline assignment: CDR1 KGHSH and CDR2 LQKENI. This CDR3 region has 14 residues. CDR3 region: CASSRSTGKYEQYF. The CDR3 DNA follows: TGTGCCAGCTCACGATCGACAGGGAAATACGAGCAGTACTTC.

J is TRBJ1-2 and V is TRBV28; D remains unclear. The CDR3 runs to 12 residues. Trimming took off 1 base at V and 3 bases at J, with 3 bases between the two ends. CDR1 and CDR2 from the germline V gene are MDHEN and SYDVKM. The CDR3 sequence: CASSLSDYGYTF. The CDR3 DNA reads TGTGCCAGCAGTTTATCCGACTATGGCTACACCTTC.

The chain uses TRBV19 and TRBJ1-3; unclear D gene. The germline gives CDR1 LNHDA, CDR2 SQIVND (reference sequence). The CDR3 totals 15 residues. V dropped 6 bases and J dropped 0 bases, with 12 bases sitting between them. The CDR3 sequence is CASRKARSSGNTIYF. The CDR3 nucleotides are TGTGCCAGTAGAAAAGCCCGAAGCTCTGGAAACACCATATATTTT.

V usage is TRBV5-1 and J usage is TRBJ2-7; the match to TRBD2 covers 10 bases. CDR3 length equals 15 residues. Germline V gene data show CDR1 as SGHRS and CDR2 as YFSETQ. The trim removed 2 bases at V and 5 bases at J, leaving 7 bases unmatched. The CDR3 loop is CASSFLAGGQNEQYF. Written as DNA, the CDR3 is TGCGCCAGCAGCTTTTTAGCGGGAGGCCAGAACGAGCAGTACTTC.

The CDR3 DNA sequence: TGTGCCAGCAGCGTGCGAGGTCGCACAGATACGCAGTATTTT. It translates to CASSVRGRTDTQYF. This chain joins TRBV9 and TRBJ2-3; no clear D. Germline V gene data show CDR1 as SGDLS and CDR2 as YYNGEE. Trimming pared 2 bases from V and 1 base from J, leaving 8 bases between. This CDR3 comprises 14 residues.

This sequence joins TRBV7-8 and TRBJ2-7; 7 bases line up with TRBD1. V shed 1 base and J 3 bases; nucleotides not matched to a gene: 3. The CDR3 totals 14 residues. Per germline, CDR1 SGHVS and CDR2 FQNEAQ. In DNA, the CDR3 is TGTGCCAGCAGCTTAGAATGGACAGGCTACGAGCAGTACTTC. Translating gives CASSLEWTGYEQYF.